The 8 T cell receptor beta chains reported below all come from one sample, sequenced in a study of cytomegalovirus exposure and HLA in healthy donors. Primers: 60 Vbeta forward and 13 Jbeta reverse. Clones were sequenced by immunoSEQ multiplex PCR, and TCRdb holds only the in-frame ones, with some missing. The sample holds more than 150,000 clones; roughly 88% are singletons and the top ten take 0.95% to 1.5%. The source material was PBMCs. The receptor source for this set is a girl aged 2 to 10 in good health and CMV-seropositive.

V and J are TRBV28 and TRBJ1-2; TRBD1 agrees at 7 bases. V trimming: 6 bases; J trimming: 3 bases; junction bases outside the gene matches: 4. Germline V gene lookup returns CDR1 MDHEN and CDR2 SYDVKM. This CDR3 region has 13 residues. Here the CDR3 reads CASRRGTDYGYTF. The CDR3 DNA is TGTGCCAGCAGACGTGGGACAGACTATGGCTACACCTTC.

The CDR3 protein is CASSFPVAGRTGELFF. DNA of the CDR3: TGTGCCAGCAGTTTTCCCGTGGCAGGGCGGACCGGGGAGCTGTTTTTT. The chain is built from TRBV28 and TRBJ2-2; possible D gene TRBD1, 5 bases. CDR1 and CDR2 from the germline V gene are MDHEN and SYDVKM. V lost 3 bases and J lost 5, with 16 bases in between. This CDR3 comprises 16 residues.

This chain links TRBV30 with TRBJ1-2, with D unresolved. Germline V gives CDR1 GTSNPN, CDR2 SVGIG (reference sequence). The CDR3 length is 13 residues. V lost 0 bases and J lost 1, with 6 bases in between. DNA for the CDR3: TGTGCCTGGAGTGTAACAGTTAACTATGGCTACACCTTC. Encoded protein: CAWSVTVNYGYTF.

This clone has a single count. This rearrangement joins TRBV7-8 to TRBJ2-7; 7 bases align to TRBD1. Germline values: CDR1 SGHVS, CDR2 FQNEAQ. The CDR3 length is 15 residues. V lost 6 bases, J lost 2 bases, and 10 bases stayed unmatched. This CDR3 is CASRLTGVGTYEQYF. The CDR3 coding sequence is TGTGCCAGCAGGCTCACAGGGGTGGGAACCTACGAGCAGTACTTC.

This sequence joins TRBV7-2 and TRBJ1-2; D may be TRBD1 (5 bases). Per the germline V gene, CDR1 is SGHTA and CDR2 is FQGNSA. CDR3 length: 15 residues. Trimming removed 5 bases at V and 0 bases at J, with 13 bases between. CDR3 sequence: CASSQQTGSNYGYTF. CDR3 DNA sequence: TGTGCCAGCAGCCAACAAACAGGTTCTAACTATGGCTACACCTTC.

The CDR3 nucleotides are TGTGCCAGTAGTTTTACGGAGGGCAATCAGCCCCAGCATTTT. Translated: CASSFTEGNQPQHF. The chain couples TRBV19 to TRBJ1-5; D remains unclear. Germline V gene data show CDR1 as LNHDA and CDR2 as SQIVND (reference sequence). V shed 5 bases and J shed 2 bases, with 10 bases lying between them. This CDR3 region has 14 residues.

The chain joins TRBV27 to TRBJ1-4; possibly TRBD1 for D (5 bases). CDR3 length: 17 amino acids. The V gene lost 7 bases and the J gene lost 4 bases, with 22 bases spanning the gap. The germline CDR1 and CDR2 sequences are MNHEY and SMNVEV (reference sequence). CDR3 amino acids: CASTPLRGYFNNEKLFF. DNA of the CDR3: TGTGCCAGCACCCCCCTCCGGGGGTACTTTAATAATGAAAAACTGTTTTTT.

J is TRBJ2-3 and V is TRBV15; D perhaps matches TRBD2 (8 bases). The CDR3 has 15 amino acids. Between the trimmed V and J ends, which lost 6 bases and 2 bases, there was a span of 15 bases. Germline-derived CDR1 and CDR2 are LNHNV and YYDKDF (reference sequence). CDR3: CATRAGEGATDTQYF. The DNA of the CDR3 is TGTGCCACCAGAGCGGGAGAGGGGGCCACAGATACGCAGTATTTT.